These 6 T cell receptor beta chains were sequenced from one sample in a study of blood T cell repertoires in COVID-19. Method: immunoSEQ multiplex PCR; TCRdb's copy keeps in-frame clones and lacks some. The profile covers roughly 86,000 clones, with 85% appearing a single time and around 3% taken by the ten largest. Material: peripheral blood. Receptor source: a man aged 45 to 65 with acute or convalescent COVID-19.

V is TRBV11-3 and J is TRBJ1-5, with D hard to call. The CDR3 extends over 15 amino acids. The V and J ends lost 1 base and 5 bases respectively, with 12 bases between them. CDR1 is SGHNT, CDR2 YENEEA, per germline. In DNA form, the CDR3 reads TGTGCCAGCAGCTTAGGTGGCAGGAAATATCAGCCCCAGCATTTT. Translation: CASSLGGRKYQPQHF.

The chain links TRBV12-3 or TRBV12-4 to TRBJ1-2; the D gene is possibly TRBD1 (6 bases). V lost 6 bases and J 8 bases, leaving 16 bases between the germline ends. This CDR3 has 13 amino acids. CDR3 sequence reads: CASSEGQPRGYTF. DNA of the CDR3: TGTGCCAGCAGCGAAGGACAGCCGAGGGGCTACACCTTC.

The rearrangement joins TRBV19 to TRBJ1-1; 7 nucleotides match TRBD1. This CDR3 has 16 residues. Germline loops: CDR1 LNHDA, CDR2 SQIVND (reference sequence). The V segment lost 4 bases and the J segment 5 bases; nucleotides outside the gene matches: 13. CDR3 in DNA: TGTGCCAGTAGTACTTGGGACAGCGAGGGGTTTACTGAAGCTTTCTTT. Translated, it gives CASSTWDSEGFTEAFF.

This chain connects TRBV28 to TRBJ1-6, with 7 bases that match TRBD1. Germline V gene lookup returns CDR1 MDHEN and CDR2 SYDVKM. V gave up 5 bases and J gave up 7 bases; unmatched junction bases: 14. The length of the CDR3 is 17 residues. The CDR3 sequence: CASSPAKSGTANSPLHF. CDR3 DNA sequence: TGTGCCAGCAGTCCCGCCAAATCCGGGACAGCGAATTCACCCCTCCACTTT. The full variable domain, in which reference TRBV28 and TRBJ1-6 provide the parts outside the CDR3, is DVKVTQSSRYLVKRTGEKVFLECVQDMDHENMFWYRQDPGLGLRLIYFSYDVKMKEKGDIPEGYSVSREKKERFSLILESASTNQTSMYLCASSPAKSGTANSPLHFGNGTRLTVT.

A few counts support this clone. The chain combines TRBV10-2 with TRBJ2-7; D remains unclear. Trimming removed 5 bases at V and 0 bases at J, with 8 bases between. Germline CDR1 reads WSHSY; CDR2 reads SAAADI. The CDR3 runs to 13 residues. CDR3 DNA sequence: TGCGCCAGCAGTCCAGTCAGCTCCTACGAGCAGTACTTC. It encodes CASSPVSSYEQYF.

V gene TRBV24-1 combines with J gene TRBJ2-1; perhaps TRBD2 as D (7 bases). Trimming took off 10 bases at V and 3 bases at J, with 15 bases between the two ends. The CDR3 loop spans 14 amino acids. Germline-derived CDR1 and CDR2 are KGHDR and SFDVKD. This CDR3 is CATAEGGIYNEQFF. The DNA for the CDR3 is TGTGCCACTGCAGAGGGGGGGATCTACAATGAGCAGTTCTTC.